Below are 24 T cell receptor beta chains sequenced from a single sample in a study of quantifying T cell responses using KT2 cells. Overall study context: RNA was reverse transcribed with TCR alpha and beta constant-region primers.

An oligo carrying a UMI was ligated to the cDNA 3' end. The first PCR ran 4 to 5 cycles with an equimolar RC1.1 and RC1.2 beta primer mix. TCRdb re-called the UMI-ligation and nested PCR reads through MiXCR, storing one row per CDR3 protein. The sample consists of over 40,000 distinct CDR3 sequences, 11% of them appearing once. What was sequenced was PBMCs spiked with cells of the T cell clone KT2. All receptors derive from a human donor.

The chain links TRBV11-2 to TRBJ1-6; no definite D call. The CDR3 loop spans 15 amino acids. V gave up 0 bases and J gave up 8 bases, with 11 bases separating them. Germline V CDR1 and CDR2: SGHAT, FQNNGV. The CDR3 region has the DNA TGTGCCAGCAGCTTAGATGCTATAGCTTATTCACCCCTCCACTTT. Its protein product is CASSLDAIAYSPLHF. The whole variable domain, filled in from reference TRBV11-2 and TRBJ1-6, reads EAGVAQSPRYKIIEKRQSVAFWCNPISGHATLYWYQQILGQGPKLLIQFQNNGVVDDSQLPKDRFSAERLKGVDSTLKIQPAKLEDSAVYLCASSLDAIAYSPLHFGNGTRLTVT.

The chain recombines TRBV7-6 with TRBJ2-1, with D perhaps matching TRBD1 or TRBD2 (5 bases each). The germline V gene has CDR1 SGHVS and CDR2 FNYEAQ. The V end lost 2 bases, the J end lost 9 bases, and 23 bases lay between the germline ends. CDR3 length: 17 residues. In DNA form, the CDR3 reads TGTGCCAGCAGCTTACCTCTAGACCGGGACGGGTTGGGTGAGCAGTTCTTC. It specifies CASSLPLDRDGLGEQFF.

This clonotype was detected only a few times. The V gene is TRBV3-1, the J gene TRBJ2-4; 7 bases are shared with TRBD2. The CDR3 sequence is 19 residues long. Trimming took 4 bases from V and 0 from J; bases not matched to a gene: 15. Germline loops: CDR1 LGHDT, CDR2 YNNKEL (reference sequence). CDR3 nucleotide sequence: TGTGCCAGCAGCCCACCCGTAAGAGGGACTACCCTAGCCAAAAACATTCAGTACTTC. Translation gives CASSPPVRGTTLAKNIQYF.

A few counts support this clonotype. The chain combines TRBV6-4 with TRBJ2-1; TRBD2 agrees at 11 bases. The CDR3 runs to 15 residues. Looked up from germline, CDR1 is MRHNA and CDR2 is SNTAGT. V lost 6 bases, J lost 2 bases, and 3 bases stayed unmatched. The chain's CDR3 is CASSVAGGTYNEQFF. CDR3 coding DNA: TGTGCCAGCAGCGTAGCGGGGGGGACCTACAATGAGCAGTTCTTC.

This clonotype has more than one count but fewer than ten. The chain carries TRBV20-1 and TRBJ2-2; 8 bases are shared with TRBD2. CDR1 and CDR2 (germline): DFQATT, SNEGSKA (reference sequence). The CDR3 runs to 14 residues. V lost 5 bases and J lost 5; bases outside the gene matches: 7. The CDR3 loop is CSAPSPSGTGELFF. CDR3 in DNA: TGCAGTGCTCCCTCGCCTAGCGGGACCGGGGAGCTGTTTTTT.

In its sample, this clonotype was seen a few times. The chain uses TRBV20-1 and TRBJ1-2; D gene unclear. The V gene lost 2 bases and the J gene lost 2 bases, with 3 bases spanning the gap. This CDR3 has 11 residues. The germline V gene has CDR1 DFQATT and CDR2 SNEGSKA (reference sequence). The CDR3, as DNA: TGCAGTGCTAGATTCAACTATGGCTACACCTTC. The encoded protein is CSARFNYGYTF.

The rearrangement links TRBV20-1 to TRBJ1-5, with D hard to call. The CDR3 spans 14 residues. CDR1 and CDR2 (germline): DFQATT, SNEGSKA (reference sequence). V was shortened by 3 bases and J by 9 bases, with 18 bases between the two germline ends. The CDR3 DNA reads TGCAGTGCTAGGTTAGGAGACCCCGGTGGGCCCCAGCATTTT. Its protein product is CSARLGDPGGPQHF.

This clonotype was counted many times. The V call is TRBV6-5, the J call TRBJ1-4; TRBD1 might be the D (6 bases). CDR1 is MNHEY, CDR2 SVGAGI, per germline. The CDR3 loop spans 13 amino acids. The ends were cut back, 8 bases at V and 5 bases at J, with 12 bases in the middle. In DNA, the CDR3 is TGTGCCAGCTCACAGGGAGTGAATGAAAAACTGTTTTTT. It encodes CASSQGVNEKLFF.

A word on this clonotype: The CDR3 end shows no conserved phenylalanine or tryptophan, and so a read error is likely. This chain uses TRBV29-1 with TRBJ1-1, with no clear D. Germline lookup yields CDR1 SQVTM and CDR2 ANQGSEA. V lost 6 bases to trimming and J lost 3 bases, with 11 bases between them. CDR3 length: 12 amino acids. Here the CDR3 DNA reads TGCAGCGTGTCGGGGTTATACACTGAAGCTTTCCTT. Amino acids: CSVSGLYTEAFL.

Notes on this clonotype: A much more abundant neighbour one base away suggests this may be a read error. CDR3 residues: CASTPGYEQYF. DNA of the CDR3: TGTGCCAGCACCCCCGGCTACGAGCAGTACTTC. The chain employs TRBV3-1 and TRBJ2-7; no definite D call. Germline V gene data show CDR1 as LGHDT and CDR2 as YNNKEL (reference sequence). This CDR3 has 11 amino acids. V was pared by 7 bases and J by 3 bases, with 7 bases between.

This clonotype showed up just a few times. The V call is TRBV27, the J call TRBJ1-6; no clear D. Looked up from germline, CDR1 is MNHEY and CDR2 is SMNVEV (reference sequence). V lost 5 bases and J lost 6, with 11 bases in between. The CDR3 consists of 14 residues. The CDR3, as DNA: TGTGCCAGCAGTCCCTCATTTTTTAATTCACCCCTCCACTTT. Translated: CASSPSFFNSPLHF.

This sequence joins TRBV12-3 or TRBV12-4 and TRBJ1-5; D gene ambiguous. This CDR3 region has 13 residues. Trimming removed 1 base from V and 4 bases from J, with 5 bases in between. The CDR3 coding sequence is TGTGCCAGCAGTTTAGGAGAAAATCAGCCCCAGCATTTT. Its translation is CASSLGENQPQHF.

This clonotype was observed a handful of times. The V call is TRBV5-5, the J call TRBJ1-3; 7 positions agree with TRBD1. The CDR3 extends over 16 amino acids. CDR1 is SGHKS, CDR2 YYEKEE, per germline (reference sequence). The ends lost 3 bases at V and 0 bases at J; junction bases unmatched: 6. For the CDR3, the DNA is TGTGCCAGCAGCTGGGGACAGACCCTCTCTGGAAACACCATATATTTT. Amino acids: CASSWGQTLSGNTIYF.

The sample holds many counts of this clonotype. The chain links TRBV12-3 or TRBV12-4 to TRBJ2-5; D not resolved. This CDR3 is 13 amino acids long. Trimming pared 2 bases from V and 6 bases from J, leaving 10 bases between. The DNA for the CDR3 is TGTGCCAGCAGTTTATCAGTAAGGAAGACCCAGTACTTC. Its translation: CASSLSVRKTQYF.

The DNA of the CDR3 is TGTGCTAGTGGCCCCTCGCCCGGTTATAAAGGCTACACCTTC. It codes for CASGPSPGYKGYTF. V gene TRBV12-5 combines with J gene TRBJ1-2; D is ambiguous. Per germline, CDR1 LGHNT and CDR2 FRNRAP. With 6 bases removed from V and 8 bases from J, the gap between germline ends came to 19 bases. The CDR3 contains 14 residues.

Many counts were recorded for this clonotype. This chain links TRBV12-3 or TRBV12-4 with TRBJ2-2; D not resolved. V gave up 2 bases and J gave up 0 bases, with 7 bases separating them. The CDR3 length is 15 residues. The CDR3: CASSLRTANTGELFF. CDR3 bases: TGTGCCAGCAGTTTAAGAACAGCGAACACCGGGGAGCTGTTTTTT.

This clonotype is categorized as medium-sized (0.01 to 0.1%). This rearrangement joins TRBV16 to TRBJ1-5; no firm D call. CDR1 KGHSY and CDR2 FQNENV come from the germline V gene. This CDR3 contains 15 residues. The V end was cut by 2 bases, the J end by 5 bases, with 13 bases between. In DNA form, the CDR3 reads TGTGCCAGCAGCCAAGGGTTTGAGGGTGATCAGCCCCAGCATTTT. Protein product: CASSQGFEGDQPQHF.

This rearrangement joins TRBV16 to TRBJ1-4, with 7 bases lining up with TRBD1. CDR3 size: 14 residues. V lost 5 bases to trimming and J lost 5 bases; unmatched junction nucleotides: 5. The germline CDR1 and CDR2 sequences are KGHSY and FQNENV. CDR3 DNA: TGTGCCAGCAGCTCCACAGGGGTGAATGAAAAACTGTTTTTT. This encodes CASSSTGVNEKLFF.

This clonotype was seen more than once but under ten times. This rearrangement joins TRBV7-2 to TRBJ2-3; 11 bases align to TRBD2. Per germline, CDR1 SGHTA and CDR2 FQGNSA. The trim removed 6 bases at V and 2 bases at J, leaving 4 bases unmatched. This CDR3 has 15 residues. CDR3 residues: CASSPSGRYTDTQYF. CDR3 nucleotides: TGTGCCAGCAGTCCTAGCGGGAGGTACACAGATACGCAGTATTTT.

J is TRBJ2-3 and V is TRBV19; D unclear. V lost 3 bases to trimming and J lost 3 bases, with 13 bases between them. This CDR3 contains 15 residues. Germline assignment: CDR1 LNHDA and CDR2 SQIVND (reference sequence). The chain's CDR3 is CASSIRLLPTDTQYF. CDR3 nucleotide sequence: TGTGCCAGTAGTATCCGGTTACTTCCTACAGATACGCAGTATTTT.

There are a few counts of this clonotype. The gene calls are TRBV6-4 and TRBJ2-3; 8 bases agree with TRBD1. V lost 3 bases to trimming and J lost 2 bases; unmatched junction nucleotides: 7. The CDR3 runs 16 residues. Per germline, CDR1 MRHNA and CDR2 SNTAGT. The CDR3 DNA sequence: TGTGCCAGCAGTGATTCACCGGGACAGGCCACAGATACGCAGTATTTT. This gives the protein CASSDSPGQATDTQYF.

This clonotype appeared a few times. The chain uses TRBV3-1 and TRBJ2-5; D may correspond to TRBD1 or TRBD2 (5 bases each). The CDR3 extends over 14 amino acids. V lost 4 bases and J 2 bases, leaving 11 bases between the germline ends. Germline-derived CDR1 and CDR2 are LGHDT and YNNKEL (reference sequence). This CDR3 is CASSLPGPQETQYF. The CDR3 bases are TGTGCCAGCAGCCTCCCGGGACCGCAAGAGACCCAGTACTTC.

V and J are TRBV5-5 and TRBJ2-4; perhaps TRBD2 as D (6 bases). The germline gives CDR1 SGHKS, CDR2 YYEKEE (reference sequence). This CDR3 contains 19 residues. The V end lost 0 bases, the J end lost 0 bases, and 19 bases lay between the germline ends. The CDR3 sequence: CASSLVLLRVGGAKNIQYF. CDR3 DNA sequence: TGTGCCAGCAGCTTGGTTTTGTTAAGGGTCGGGGGAGCCAAAAACATTCAGTACTTC.

This clonotype was seen more than once but under ten times. The rearrangement links TRBV15 to TRBJ1-5; 7 bases are a match to TRBD1. The V gene's germline CDR1 is LNHNV and CDR2 YYDKDF (reference sequence). This CDR3 contains 17 residues. With V trimmed by 1 base and J by 3 bases, 9 bases remained unmatched. CDR3: CATSRVPGDSYNQPQHF. CDR3 coding DNA: TGTGCCACCAGCAGAGTACCCGGGGACAGCTACAATCAGCCCCAGCATTTT.